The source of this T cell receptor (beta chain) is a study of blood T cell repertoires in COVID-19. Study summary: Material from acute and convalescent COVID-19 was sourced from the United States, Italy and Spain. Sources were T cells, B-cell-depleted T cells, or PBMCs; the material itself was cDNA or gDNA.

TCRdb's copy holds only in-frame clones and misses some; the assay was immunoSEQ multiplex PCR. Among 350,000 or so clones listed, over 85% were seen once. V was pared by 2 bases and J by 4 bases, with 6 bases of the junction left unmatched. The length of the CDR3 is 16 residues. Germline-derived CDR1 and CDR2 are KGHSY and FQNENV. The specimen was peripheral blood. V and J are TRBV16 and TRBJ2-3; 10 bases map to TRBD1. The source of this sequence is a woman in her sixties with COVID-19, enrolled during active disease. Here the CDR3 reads CASSQIGTGAADTQYF. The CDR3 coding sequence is TGTGCCAGCAGCCAAATCGGGACAGGGGCGGCAGATACGCAGTATTTT.